The entry below describes one T cell receptor (beta chain). Its antigen remains unidentified. Base qualities are not provided; no much larger clone lies one nucleotide away. The CDR3 has 12 amino acids, counting the end cysteine and phenylalanine. This entry keeps only the CDR3 DNA: 36 bases, framed from base 1. The germline V gene yields SGDLS for CDR1 and YYNGEE for CDR2. V gives up 3 bases and J gives up 6 bases, and the segment between their germline ends measures 9 bases. The entry originates in a study of blood T cells in healthy people across ages (dated by TCRdb to about 2015). Regarding the complete study: In model experiments, template switching captured about one uniquely barcoded TCR beta cDNA molecule for every two T cells. To track age-related changes in TCR beta repertoire diversity, the study relied on deep sequencing normalized with unique cDNA molecular identifiers. Four age groups were formed from the donors: young (average around 15 years), middle-aged (approximately 40), aged (about 68) and long-lived (82). To avoid experimental bias, donors of different ages were distributed randomly across sequencing lanes. For two donors (one aged 18 to 29 and one aged 80 or older), the study analyzed two additional independent replicas of 1 million unique cDNA reads from the same blood draw. The paper as a whole reports these results and caveats: Since profiling was done on bulk unsorted PBMCs, naive and antigen-experienced compartments could not be conclusively compared. Because the CMV infection status of the donors was unknown, age-related changes in expanded clonotypes may potentially have been confounded. Estimates of total diversity from one million sequenced T cells were regarded as lower bounds and underestimates. Observed TCR beta diversity per million T cells fell roughly linearly with age, and a significant reduction was already apparent by age around 40. A strong correlation was found between observed TCR beta diversity and the percentage of naive T cells measured by flow cytometry. Compared with the aged group, more naive CD4+ T cells, fewer expanded clones and increased TCR diversity were shown by the long-lived group, suggesting age selection.

Libraries were constructed by 5' RACE. Instrument on record: Illumina HiSeq 2500. A second PCR of roughly 7 to 12 cycles was performed with a sample-barcoded 5' primer and a J-beta primer mix. A unique molecular identifier was introduced onto each TCR beta cDNA molecule by a template-switch 5' adaptor carrying 12 random nucleotides. Each sample yielded at least 3 million CDR3-containing paired-end reads. First-strand cDNA synthesis was performed from all RNA using the Mint cDNA synthesis kit, with priming by a TRBC-specific oligonucleotide. Following uracil-DNA glycosylase treatment, all cDNA underwent a first 18-cycle PCR with the universal primers M1SS and BC2_uni_R. In the paper's pipeline: For normalization, 1 million high-quality reads were randomly selected from each sample, with every read carrying a distinct molecular identifier. Reads with shared molecular identifiers were discarded instead of being binned into consensus sequences. MiTCR, run with a Q25 quality threshold and the strictest error-elimination algorithm, handled CDR3 identification, clonotype clustering and error correction. A nonparametric unseen species model with Euler transformation was used to estimate a lower bound on total TCR beta diversity. TCRdb passed the public sequencing reads through fastp at Q25 and MiXCR, retaining productive beta sequences. Identical CDR3 proteins give one entry, which carries the most common genes and DNA. None of the V and J calls come from the authors' own analysis; TCRdb made them. Counted in this sample were 950,000 to 1,200,000 distinct CDR3 sequences; more than 30% of them appeared once. Around 14% of the sample comes from the top ten.

The 39 donors, aged roughly 6 to 95 years, were systemically healthy Caucasian individuals from Russia. Each donor gave ten milliliters of peripheral blood, collected into EDTA-treated Vacutainer tubes. Ficoll-Paque density-gradient centrifugation was used to isolate PBMCs, with at least 6 million per sample. Trizol reagent was used to extract total RNA from the PBMCs, yielding at least 6 micrograms per sample. For every donor, an aliquot of PBMCs went through flow cytometry to measure the percentages of naive CD45RAhigh/CD27high T cells. This sequence was found in a young man in good health. Sequenced material: blood. In this chain, TRBV9 is recombined with TRBJ1-1; the D gene is perhaps TRBD1, from 6 matching bases. The CDR3 region has the sequence CASSATGSEAFF. Read as DNA, the sequence is TGTGCCAGCAGCGCCACAGGGTCTGAAGCTTTCTTT.